This TCR beta chain was recorded in a study of cytomegalovirus exposure and HLA in healthy donors. PCR used 60 Vbeta primers and 13 Jbeta primers. Study processing details: Per a later analysis, the number of unique TCR beta chains was about 80 million, of which roughly 9.9 million were shared. Libraries were prepared by immunoSEQ multiplex PCR; TCRdb keeps only in-frame clonotypes and omits some of them. V and J calls and clone size are those listed in that table; D and trimming were worked out from the DNA. The table lists around 200,000 clones, 82% of them singletons. Germline CDR1 is SGHAT and CDR2 is FQNNGV. With V trimmed by 4 bases and J by 8 bases, 10 bases remained unmatched. The CDR3 sequence is 17 residues long. Regarding the study as a whole: TCR beta sequences numbering over 15,000 were associated with HLA alleles at 0.05 false discovery rate in a later analysis.

In this sample, this clone turned up a few times. Its antigen remains unknown. The sequenced material came from PBMCs. This chain links TRBV11-2 with TRBJ2-1; 14 bases are shared with TRBD2. The receptor was derived from a man aged 40-49 years in good health and CMV-seropositive. DNA of the CDR3: TGTGCCAGCAGCTCAGGGACTAGCGGGAGATATCTGGATGAGCAGTTCTTC. This gives the protein CASSSGTSGRYLDEQFF.